The sequence of this T cell receptor (beta chain) was determined in a study of blood T cell repertoires in COVID-19. Across the study: From the United States, Italy and Spain came samples of acute and convalescent COVID-19.

The V gene lost 6 bases and the J gene lost 4 bases, with 9 bases spanning the gap. There are 12 residues in the CDR3. Germline lookup yields CDR1 SNHLY and CDR2 FYNNEI. Per the authors' pipeline: Reference gene primer amplification gave estimated nucleated cell counts. Method: immunoSEQ multiplex PCR; TCRdb's copy keeps in-frame clones and lacks some. V and J calls and clone size are copied from that table; D and trimming were computed from the DNA. The sample includes tens of thousands of clones, more than 75% of them seen just once. V gene TRBV2 combines with J gene TRBJ1-2; D is unclear. Sequencing was performed on peripheral blood. The origin of this receptor is a man in his 60s with acute or convalescent COVID-19. The CDR3 DNA sequence: TGTGCCAGCAGGTTAACGGGCTATGGCTACACCTTC. Translating it yields CASRLTGYGYTF.